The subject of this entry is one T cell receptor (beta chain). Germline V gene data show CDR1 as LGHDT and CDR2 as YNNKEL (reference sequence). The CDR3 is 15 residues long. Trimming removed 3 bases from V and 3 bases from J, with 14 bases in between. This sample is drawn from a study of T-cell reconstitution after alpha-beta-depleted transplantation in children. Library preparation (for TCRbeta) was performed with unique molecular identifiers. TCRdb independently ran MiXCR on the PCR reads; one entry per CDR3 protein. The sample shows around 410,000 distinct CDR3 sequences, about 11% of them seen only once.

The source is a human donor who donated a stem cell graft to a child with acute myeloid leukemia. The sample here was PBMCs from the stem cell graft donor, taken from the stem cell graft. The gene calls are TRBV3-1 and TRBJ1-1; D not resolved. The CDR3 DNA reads TGTGCCAGCAGCCATTACTCACTCGGTCACACTGAAGCTTTCTTT. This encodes CASSHYSLGHTEAFF. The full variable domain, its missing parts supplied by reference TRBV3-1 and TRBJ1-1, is DTAVSQTPKYLVTQMGNDKSIKCEQNLGHDTMYWYKQDSKKFLKIMFSYNNKELIINETVPNRFSPKSPDKAHLNLHINSLELGDSAVYFCASSHYSLGHTEAFFGQGTRLTVV.